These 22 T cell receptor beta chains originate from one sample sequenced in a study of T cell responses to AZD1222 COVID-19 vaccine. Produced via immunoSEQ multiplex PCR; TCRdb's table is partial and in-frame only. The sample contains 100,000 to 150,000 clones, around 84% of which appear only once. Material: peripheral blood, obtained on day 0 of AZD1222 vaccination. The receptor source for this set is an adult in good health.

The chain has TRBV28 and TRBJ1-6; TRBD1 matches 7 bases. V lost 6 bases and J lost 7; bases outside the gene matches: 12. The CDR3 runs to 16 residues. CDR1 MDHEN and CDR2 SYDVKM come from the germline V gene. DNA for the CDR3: TGTGCCAGCAGGCTTGGGGAGTCAGGGGGGAATTCACCCCTCCACTTT. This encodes CASRLGESGGNSPLHF.

The CDR3 here is CASSQSVFGGTQYF. The CDR3, as DNA: TGTGCCAGCAGCCAATCGGTGTTCGGAGGGACCCAGTACTTC. The chain carries TRBV5-4 and TRBJ2-5; weak D call: TRBD2 (5 bases). V was clipped by 4 bases and J by 7 bases, with 17 bases between them. Germline CDR1 is SGHNT and CDR2 is YYREEE (reference sequence). The CDR3 runs 14 residues.

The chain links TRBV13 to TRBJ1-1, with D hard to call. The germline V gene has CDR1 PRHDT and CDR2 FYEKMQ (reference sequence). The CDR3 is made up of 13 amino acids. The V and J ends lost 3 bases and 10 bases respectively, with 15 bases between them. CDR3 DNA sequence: TGTGCCAGCAGCTTTATTCTGGGCACGGGAGCTTTCTTT. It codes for CASSFILGTGAFF.

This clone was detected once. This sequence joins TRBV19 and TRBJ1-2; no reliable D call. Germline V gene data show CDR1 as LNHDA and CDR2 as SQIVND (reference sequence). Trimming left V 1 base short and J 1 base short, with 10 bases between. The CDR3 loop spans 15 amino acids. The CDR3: CASSIASGLNYGYTF. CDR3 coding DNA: TGTGCCAGTAGTATAGCTTCCGGGCTTAACTATGGCTACACCTTC.

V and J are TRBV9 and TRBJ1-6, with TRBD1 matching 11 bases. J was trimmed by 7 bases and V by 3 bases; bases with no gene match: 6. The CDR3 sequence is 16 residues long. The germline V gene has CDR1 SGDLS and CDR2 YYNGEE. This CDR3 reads CASSGGQGAFNSPLHF. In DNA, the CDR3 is TGTGCCAGCAGCGGAGGACAGGGGGCGTTCAATTCACCCCTCCACTTT.

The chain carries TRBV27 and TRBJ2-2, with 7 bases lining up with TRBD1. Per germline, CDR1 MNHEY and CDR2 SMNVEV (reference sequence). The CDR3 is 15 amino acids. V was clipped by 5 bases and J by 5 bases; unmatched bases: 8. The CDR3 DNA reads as TGTGCCAGCAGTCCAGGGGACAGATTTACCGGGGAGCTGTTTTTT. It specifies CASSPGDRFTGELFF.

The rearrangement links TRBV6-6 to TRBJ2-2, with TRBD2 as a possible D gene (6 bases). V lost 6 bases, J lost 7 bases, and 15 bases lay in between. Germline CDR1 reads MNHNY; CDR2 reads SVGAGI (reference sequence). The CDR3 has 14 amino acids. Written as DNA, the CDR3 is TGTGCCAGCAGCCGACTAGTAGGTGGCGGGGAGCTGTTTTTT. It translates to CASSRLVGGGELFF.

DNA for the CDR3: TGTGCCAGTAGTATGTCAGGGATTAGCTACTCCTACAATGAGCAGTTCTTC. Amino acid sequence: CASSMSGISYSYNEQFF. The chain links TRBV19 to TRBJ2-1; D is perhaps TRBD1 (5 bases). Germline CDR1 is LNHDA and CDR2 is SQIVND (reference sequence). Trimming shortened V by 3 bases and J by 0 bases, and 15 bases separated the two germline ends. This CDR3 contains 17 residues.

The CDR3 region is CASSSTVGSGNTIYF. CDR3 DNA sequence: TGCGCCAGCAGCTCCACCGTGGGCTCTGGAAACACCATATATTTT. The chain links TRBV5-1 to TRBJ1-3; D not certain. CDR3 length: 15 residues. The V gene lost 3 bases and the J gene lost 0 bases, with 10 bases spanning the gap. Germline V lookup: CDR1 SGHRS, CDR2 YFSETQ.

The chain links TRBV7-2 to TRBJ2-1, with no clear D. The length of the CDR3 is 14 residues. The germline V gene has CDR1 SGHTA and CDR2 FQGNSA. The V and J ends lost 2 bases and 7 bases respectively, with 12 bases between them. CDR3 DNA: TGTGCCAGCAGCTTATCCGCTTCGCGGAATGAGCAGTTCTTC. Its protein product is CASSLSASRNEQFF.

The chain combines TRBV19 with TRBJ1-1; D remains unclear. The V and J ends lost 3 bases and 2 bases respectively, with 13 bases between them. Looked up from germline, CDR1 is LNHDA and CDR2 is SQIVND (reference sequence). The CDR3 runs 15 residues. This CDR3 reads CASSIGLALNTEAFF. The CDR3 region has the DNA TGTGCCAGTAGTATTGGGTTGGCCCTAAACACTGAAGCTTTCTTT. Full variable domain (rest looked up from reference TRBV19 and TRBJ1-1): DGGITQSPKYLFRKEGQNVTLSCEQNLNHDAMYWYRQDPGQGLRLIYYSQIVNDFQKGDIAEGYSVSREKKESFPLTVTSAQKNPTAFYLCASSIGLALNTEAFFGQGTRLTVV.

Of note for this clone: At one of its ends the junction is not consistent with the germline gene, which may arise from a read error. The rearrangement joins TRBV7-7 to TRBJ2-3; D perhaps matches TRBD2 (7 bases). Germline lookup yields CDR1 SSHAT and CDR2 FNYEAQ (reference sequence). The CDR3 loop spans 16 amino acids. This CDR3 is CASSLARGGGADTQYF. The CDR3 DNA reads TGTGCTAGCAGCTTGGCCCGAGGCGGGGGCGCAGATACGCAGTATTTT.

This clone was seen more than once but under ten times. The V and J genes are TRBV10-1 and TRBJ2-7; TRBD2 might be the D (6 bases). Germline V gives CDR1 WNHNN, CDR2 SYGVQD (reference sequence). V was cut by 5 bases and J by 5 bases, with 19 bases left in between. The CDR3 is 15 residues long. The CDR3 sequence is CASSTAGTEGNEQYF. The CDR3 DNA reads TGCGCCAGCAGTACCGCCGGGACTGAGGGAAACGAGCAGTACTTC.

CDR3 DNA: TGTGCCAGCAGCTTACACTCCGGGAGACAGGGGGATGGCTACACCTTC. Translation: CASSLHSGRQGDGYTF. The chain has TRBV7-9 and TRBJ1-2, with 9 bases aligning to TRBD1. This CDR3 comprises 16 residues. With 2 bases clipped from V and 6 bases from J, the junction kept 10 bases outside the gene matches. CDR1 SEHNR and CDR2 FQNEAQ come from the germline V gene (reference sequence).

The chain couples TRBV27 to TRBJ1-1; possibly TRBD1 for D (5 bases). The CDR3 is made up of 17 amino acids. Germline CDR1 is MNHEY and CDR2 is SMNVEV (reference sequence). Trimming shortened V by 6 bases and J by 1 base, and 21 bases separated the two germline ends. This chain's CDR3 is CASRRTSWDPKNTEAFF. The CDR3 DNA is TGTGCCAGCAGGCGTACATCGTGGGACCCAAAGAACACTGAAGCTTTCTTT.

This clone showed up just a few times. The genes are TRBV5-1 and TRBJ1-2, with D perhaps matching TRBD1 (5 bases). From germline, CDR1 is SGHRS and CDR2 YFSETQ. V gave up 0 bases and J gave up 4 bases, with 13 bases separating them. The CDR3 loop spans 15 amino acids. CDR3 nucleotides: TGCGCCAGCAGCTTGGCCGTGGGGGGAATCTATGGCTACACCTTC. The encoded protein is CASSLAVGGIYGYTF.

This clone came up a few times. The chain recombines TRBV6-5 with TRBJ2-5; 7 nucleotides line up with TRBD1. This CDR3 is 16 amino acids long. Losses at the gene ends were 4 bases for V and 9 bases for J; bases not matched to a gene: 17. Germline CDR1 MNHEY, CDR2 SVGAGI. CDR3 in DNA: TGTGCCAGCAGTTTAATCGTCGCAGGGGGTGGCGTGGCCCAGTACTTC. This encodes CASSLIVAGGGVAQYF.

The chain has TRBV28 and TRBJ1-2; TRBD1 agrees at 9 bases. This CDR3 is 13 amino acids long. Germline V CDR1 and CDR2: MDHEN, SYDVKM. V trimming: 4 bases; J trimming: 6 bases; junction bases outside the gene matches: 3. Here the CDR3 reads CASSWRTGDGYTF. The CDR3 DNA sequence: TGTGCCAGCAGTTGGCGGACAGGGGATGGCTACACCTTC.

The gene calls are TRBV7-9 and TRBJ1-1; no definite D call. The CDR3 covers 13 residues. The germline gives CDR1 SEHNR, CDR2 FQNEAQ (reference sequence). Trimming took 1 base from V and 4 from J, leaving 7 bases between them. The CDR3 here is CASSLGVSTEAFF. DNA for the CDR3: TGTGCCAGCAGCTTAGGTGTAAGCACTGAAGCTTTCTTT.

CDR3 DNA: TGTGCCATCGGTTCGAGGGCAGTAGATAGCAATCAGCCCCAGCATTTT. Encoded protein: CAIGSRAVDSNQPQHF. The chain is built from TRBV28 and TRBJ1-5; D remains unclear. The CDR3 consists of 16 residues. Trimming took 10 bases from V and 0 from J, leaving 19 bases between them. Germline V gives CDR1 MDHEN, CDR2 SYDVKM.

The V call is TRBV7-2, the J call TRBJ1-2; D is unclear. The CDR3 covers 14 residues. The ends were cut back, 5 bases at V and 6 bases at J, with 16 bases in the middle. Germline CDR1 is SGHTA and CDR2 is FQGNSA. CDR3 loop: CASSQSRSRHGYTF. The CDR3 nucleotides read TGTGCCAGCAGCCAGTCTCGTTCCCGTCATGGCTACACCTTC.

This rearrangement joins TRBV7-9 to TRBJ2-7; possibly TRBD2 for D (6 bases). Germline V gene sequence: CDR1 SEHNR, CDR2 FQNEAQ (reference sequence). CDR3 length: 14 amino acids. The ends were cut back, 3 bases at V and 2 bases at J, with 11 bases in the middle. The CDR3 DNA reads TGTGCCAGCAGCTTCCGGGACTTAACCTACGAGCAGTACTTC. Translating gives CASSFRDLTYEQYF.